This passage covers 10 T cell receptor beta chains from one sample sequenced in a study of T cell responses to AZD1222 COVID-19 vaccine. Data came from immunoSEQ multiplex PCR; TCRdb stores just in-frame clones and leaves some out. The sample shows 190,000 or so clones, 93% of them seen only once. The starting material was peripheral blood, obtained 28 days after the second AZD1222 dose. These receptors were taken from an adult who received the AZD1222 COVID-19 vaccine.

As regards this clone: One end of the junction does not line up with germline, which may come from a read error. The chain employs TRBV19 and TRBJ2-1; TRBD2 matches at 11 bases. The CDR3 length is 14 residues. Germline CDR1 and CDR2: LNHDA and SQIVND (reference sequence). The CDR3 loop reads CASTIAGGYNEQFF. CDR3 coding DNA: TGTGCCAGTACTATAGCGGGGGGGTACAATGAGCAGTTCTTC.

The V and J genes are TRBV4-2 and TRBJ2-1, with 10 bases that match TRBD2. V was clipped by 1 base and J by 2 bases; unmatched bases: 5. The germline V gene has CDR1 LGHNA and CDR2 YNFKEQ. There are 17 residues in the CDR3. The CDR3 nucleotides are TGTGCCAGCAGCCAAGTTTTAGCGGGGGGACCCTACAATGAGCAGTTCTTC. It yields the protein CASSQVLAGGPYNEQFF.

The V call is TRBV6-2 or TRBV6-3, the J call TRBJ1-1, with 9 bases fitting TRBD1. The V segment lost 6 bases and the J segment 2 bases; nucleotides outside the gene matches: 10. Germline V gene sequence: CDR1 MNHEY, CDR2 SVGEGT. This CDR3 spans 16 amino acids. Here the CDR3 reads CASSPPTGGENTEAFF. The CDR3 DNA follows: TGTGCCAGCAGCCCACCGACAGGGGGTGAAAACACTGAAGCTTTCTTT.

The chain recombines TRBV7-9 with TRBJ2-6; the D is unclear. The CDR3 is 15 amino acids. Trimming removed 2 bases at V and 3 bases at J, with 8 bases between. Germline CDR1 reads SEHNR; CDR2 reads FQNEAQ (reference sequence). In nucleotides, the CDR3 is TGTGCCAGCAGCTTACGAGTGGATGGGGCCAACGTCCTGACTTTC. The encoded protein is CASSLRVDGANVLTF.

V is TRBV21-1 and J is TRBJ1-5. TRBV21-1 is listed as a pseudogene. This CDR3 is 17 amino acids long. DNA of the CDR3: TGTGCCAGGCGGGAGGAGACAGACCTGAATAGCAATCAGCCCCAGCATTTT. Its protein is CARREETDLNSNQPQHF.

CDR3 sequence reads: CASNSGTGGNYGYTF. The DNA of the CDR3 is TGTGCCAGCAACTCCGGGACAGGGGGCAACTATGGCTACACCTTC. The chain links TRBV9 to TRBJ1-2; TRBD1 matches at 12 bases. CDR3 length: 15 amino acids. With V trimmed by 6 bases and J by 2 bases, 5 bases remained unmatched. Germline V gene sequence: CDR1 SGDLS, CDR2 YYNGEE.

CDR3 amino acids: CSASRGTGGSFYTEAFF. The CDR3 bases are TGCAGTGCTAGTCGAGGGACAGGGGGCTCCTTTTACACTGAAGCTTTCTTT. The gene calls are TRBV20-1 and TRBJ1-1, with 12 bases aligning to TRBD1. In germline, CDR1 is DFQATT, CDR2 SNEGSKA (reference sequence). The CDR3 totals 17 residues. V gave up 3 bases and J gave up 3 bases; unmatched junction bases: 11.

V gene TRBV9 combines with J gene TRBJ2-7; no definite D call. The CDR3 sequence is 16 residues long. Trimming shortened V by 0 bases and J by 0 bases, and 13 bases separated the two germline ends. The germline V gene encodes CDR1 SGDLS and CDR2 YYNGEE. As DNA, the CDR3 is TGTGCCAGCAGCGTAGCAGGTCAGATCGTCTCCTACGAGCAGTACTTC. This translates into CASSVAGQIVSYEQYF.

This clone was counted a single time. The rearrangement links TRBV29-1 to TRBJ1-1; D unresolved. Per the germline V gene, CDR1 is SQVTM and CDR2 is ANQGSEA. This CDR3 has 13 amino acids. The ends were cut back, 1 base at V and 4 bases at J, with 10 bases in the middle. The CDR3 here is CSVEVLGSTEAFF. As DNA, the CDR3 is TGCAGCGTTGAAGTCTTGGGCAGCACTGAAGCTTTCTTT.

The rearrangement uses TRBV3-1 (or the pseudogene TRBV3-2) and TRBJ2-2, with TRBD2 matching 9 bases. The CDR3 spans 17 residues. V shed 5 bases, J shed 7 bases, and the junction held 14 bases outside the gene matches. Germline CDR1 is LGHDT and CDR2 is YNNKEL (reference sequence). CDR3 in amino acids: CASSNSPGGGAGGELFF. The CDR3 DNA reads TGTGCCAGCAGCAACTCTCCCGGCGGGGGGGCCGGCGGGGAGCTGTTTTTT.